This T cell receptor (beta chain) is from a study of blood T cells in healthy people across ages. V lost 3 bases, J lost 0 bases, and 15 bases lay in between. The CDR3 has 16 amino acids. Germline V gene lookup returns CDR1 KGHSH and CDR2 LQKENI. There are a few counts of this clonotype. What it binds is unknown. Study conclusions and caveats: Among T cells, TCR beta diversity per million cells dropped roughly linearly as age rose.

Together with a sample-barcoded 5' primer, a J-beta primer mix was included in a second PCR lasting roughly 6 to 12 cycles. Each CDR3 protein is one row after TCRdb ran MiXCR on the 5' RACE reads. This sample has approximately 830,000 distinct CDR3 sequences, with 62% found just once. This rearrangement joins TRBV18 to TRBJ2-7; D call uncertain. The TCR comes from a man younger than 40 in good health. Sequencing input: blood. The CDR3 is CASSPLRPGLSYEQYF. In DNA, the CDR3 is TGTGCCAGCTCACCTTTACGACCGGGCCTCTCCTACGAGCAGTACTTC. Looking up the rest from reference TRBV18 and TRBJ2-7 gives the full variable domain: NAGVMQNPRHLVRRRGQEARLRCSPMKGHSHVYWYRQLPEEGLKFMVYLQKENIIDESGMPKERFSAEFPKEGPSILRIQQVVRGDSAAYFCASSPLRPGLSYEQYFGPGTRLTVT.